The next 18 T cell receptor beta chains were all read from a single sample in a study of blood T cell repertoires in COVID-19. TCRdb keeps only in-frame clones here, not all; method: immunoSEQ multiplex PCR. The sample includes 230,000 or so clones, 80% of them seen just once. Sequencing was carried out using peripheral blood. The receptors stem from a human donor in a cohort sampled during active COVID-19.

This CDR3 reads CASSPRGGPGEQYF. The CDR3 DNA reads TGTGCCAGCAGCCCCCGCGGGGGGCCGGGCGAGCAGTACTTC. The chain links TRBV3-1 (or the pseudogene TRBV3-2) to TRBJ2-7, with TRBD2 identical over 8 bases. V lost 4 bases to trimming and J lost 6 bases; unmatched junction nucleotides: 8. CDR3 length: 14 amino acids. Germline values: CDR1 LGHDT, CDR2 YNNKEL (reference sequence).

The rearrangement joins TRBV4-1 to TRBJ1-2, with no clear D. The CDR3 loop spans 16 amino acids. Germline values: CDR1 MGHRA, CDR2 YSYEKL. Trimming cost V 0 bases and J 3 bases, with 14 bases left between them. The CDR3 DNA sequence: TGCGCCAGCAGCCAAGAAGGAGGCAGGACGGACTATGGCTACACCTTC. As protein: CASSQEGGRTDYGYTF.

This clone was recorded once. V and J are TRBV5-1 and TRBJ2-3, with TRBD1 identical over 7 bases. V dropped 5 bases and J dropped 6; count of bases not matched to a gene: 12. Germline assignment: CDR1 SGHRS and CDR2 YFSETQ. The CDR3 extends over 15 amino acids. The CDR3 DNA reads TGCGCCAGCAGTAAACAGGGGATTGTAATGGATACGCAGTATTTT. It yields the protein CASSKQGIVMDTQYF.

V is TRBV6-5 and J is TRBJ2-7; tentative D call: TRBD1 (5 bases). The CDR3 is made up of 12 amino acids. Trimming cost V 4 bases and J 5 bases, with 9 bases left between them. Germline V CDR1 and CDR2: MNHEY, SVGAGI. CDR3 sequence: CASSSLRDEQYF. CDR3 in DNA: TGTGCCAGCAGTTCCCTCAGGGACGAGCAGTACTTC.

The V and J genes are TRBV14 and TRBJ2-3, with TRBD1 as a possible D gene (6 bases). Trimming cost V 4 bases and J 2 bases, with 10 bases left between them. There are 14 residues in the CDR3. From germline, CDR1 is SGHDN and CDR2 FVKESK. CDR3 region: CASSRNRVTDTQYF. The CDR3 DNA sequence: TGTGCCAGCAGCCGTAACAGGGTCACAGATACGCAGTATTTT.

This clone has just a few counts. The J gene is TRBJ2-5, the V gene TRBV11-2; possible D gene TRBD2, 7 bases. Trimming took 5 bases from V and 5 from J, leaving 21 bases between them. Per the germline V gene, CDR1 is SGHAT and CDR2 is FQNNGV. The CDR3 loop spans 16 amino acids. The CDR3: CASSPQPRGAGETQYF. CDR3 coding DNA: TGTGCCAGCAGCCCCCAACCCCGGGGGGCAGGGGAGACCCAGTACTTC.

The genes are TRBV5-4 and TRBJ1-5, with D tentatively TRBD1 (6 bases). The CDR3 runs to 15 residues. The V end lost 2 bases, the J end lost 4 bases, and 13 bases lay between the germline ends. Germline-derived CDR1 and CDR2 are SGHNT and YYREEE (reference sequence). The CDR3 spells CASSFRAGDNQPQHF. In DNA form, the CDR3 reads TGTGCCAGCAGCTTTCGGGCAGGGGATAATCAGCCCCAGCATTTT.

This chain joins TRBV27 and TRBJ2-7; 7 positions match TRBD1. The germline CDR1 and CDR2 sequences are MNHEY and SMNVEV (reference sequence). V was pared by 3 bases and J by 3 bases, with 8 bases of the junction left unmatched. The CDR3 contains 15 residues. For the CDR3, the DNA is TGTGCCAGCAGTTTTCAGCCGGGACAGAGCTACGAGCAGTACTTC. Its translation is CASSFQPGQSYEQYF.

The chain employs TRBV27 and TRBJ2-5; a weak D match, TRBD1 (6 bases). Germline CDR1 is MNHEY and CDR2 is SMNVEV (reference sequence). V lost 5 bases and J 5 bases, leaving 6 bases between the germline ends. The CDR3 length is 11 residues. CDR3 DNA: TGTGCCAGCAGTCAGGGGGAGACCCAGTACTTC. Amino acid sequence: CASSQGETQYF.

The DNA of the CDR3 is TGTGCCAGCTCAGATCAAAAGACAGGGATACAGCCCCAGCATTTT. It specifies CASSDQKTGIQPQHF. V is TRBV18 and J is TRBJ1-5, with TRBD1 matching 7 bases. J lost 7 bases, V lost 5 bases, and 11 bases had no gene match. Germline CDR1 and CDR2: KGHSH and LQKENI. This CDR3 has 15 amino acids. Using reference TRBV18 and TRBJ1-5 for the parts outside the CDR3, the full variable domain is NAGVMQNPRHLVRRRGQEARLRCSPMKGHSHVYWYRQLPEEGLKFMVYLQKENIIDESGMPKERFSAEFPKEGPSILRIQQVVRGDSAAYFCASSDQKTGIQPQHFGDGTRLSIL.

The chain links TRBV28 to TRBJ2-7; TRBD2 matches 9 bases. The CDR3 totals 15 residues. CDR1 is MDHEN and CDR2 is SYDVKM in the germline V gene. V trimming: 6 bases; J trimming: 4 bases; junction bases outside the gene matches: 10. DNA of the CDR3: TGTGCCAGCAGCCCCGAAGCGGGAGGTATATACGAGCAGTACTTC. This translates into CASSPEAGGIYEQYF.

This sequence joins TRBV20-1 and TRBJ1-2; 9 positions agree with TRBD1. Germline V gene lookup returns CDR1 DFQATT and CDR2 SNEGSKA (reference sequence). This CDR3 region has 13 residues. With 3 bases clipped from V and 7 bases from J, the junction kept 6 bases outside the gene matches. The CDR3 protein is CSASEQGARGYTF. The CDR3 bases are TGCAGTGCTAGTGAACAGGGGGCGCGTGGCTACACCTTC.

The chain links TRBV3-1 (or the pseudogene TRBV3-2) to TRBJ1-1, with D perhaps TRBD1 (6 bases). This CDR3 region has 11 residues. CDR1 and CDR2 (germline): LGHDT, YNNKEL (reference sequence). Trimming pared 8 bases from V and 7 bases from J, leaving 11 bases between. DNA of the CDR3: TGTGCCAGCCAAGGGGGAAATGAAGCTTTCTTT. It yields the protein CASQGGNEAFF.

This clone was counted between two and nine times. J is TRBJ2-7 and V is TRBV6-5, with 10 bases matching TRBD2. The germline CDR1 and CDR2 sequences are MNHEY and SVGAGI. The V and J ends lost 6 bases and 7 bases, in that order; junction bases with no gene match: 6. The length of the CDR3 is 13 residues. CDR3 residues: CASRLSGREEQYF. The CDR3 nucleotides read TGTGCCAGCAGACTCAGCGGGAGGGAAGAGCAGTACTTC.

The gene calls are TRBV12-3 or TRBV12-4 and TRBJ2-7; tentative D call: TRBD1 (5 bases). V was cut by 3 bases and J by 3 bases, with 9 bases left in between. CDR3 length equals 13 residues. Here the CDR3 reads CASSLLTGYEQYF. In nucleotides, the CDR3 is TGTGCCAGCAGTTTGTTAACAGGCTACGAGCAGTACTTC.

This chain uses TRBV18 with TRBJ1-2, with TRBD1 identical over 8 bases. This CDR3 contains 15 residues. CDR1 is KGHSH and CDR2 is LQKENI in the germline V gene. V shed 6 bases, J shed 8 bases, and the junction held 14 bases outside the gene matches. CDR3 sequence (DNA): TGTGCCAGCTCCGGACAGGGAGTGGAGGGCATCGGCTACACCTTC. This gives the protein CASSGQGVEGIGYTF. The variable domain in full, with the rest retrieved from reference TRBV18 and TRBJ1-2, is NAGVMQNPRHLVRRRGQEARLRCSPMKGHSHVYWYRQLPEEGLKFMVYLQKENIIDESGMPKERFSAEFPKEGPSILRIQQVVRGDSAAYFCASSGQGVEGIGYTFGSGTRLTVV.

This clone was seen only once. The CDR3 protein is CASSLDGTANTEAFF. DNA of the CDR3: TGTGCCAGCAGCTTAGATGGGACAGCGAACACTGAAGCTTTCTTT. The chain uses TRBV7-9 and TRBJ1-1, with 7 bases that match TRBD1. Unmatched junction bases numbered 3, after V lost 1 base and J lost 1 base. Looked up from germline, CDR1 is SEHNR and CDR2 is FQNEAQ (reference sequence). This CDR3 contains 15 residues.

V is TRBV2 and J is TRBJ1-2; TRBD1 might be the D (6 bases). The germline V gene has CDR1 SNHLY and CDR2 FYNNEI. Trimming removed 5 bases from V and 8 bases from J, with 18 bases in between. This CDR3 region has 14 residues. CDR3 in amino acids: CASSSTGQNLGYTF. CDR3 DNA: TGTGCCAGCAGTTCCACTGGACAGAACCTCGGCTACACCTTC.